These T cell receptor beta chains were read from a single sample in a study of blood T cell repertoires in COVID-19. Libraries were prepared by immunoSEQ multiplex PCR; TCRdb keeps only in-frame clonotypes and omits some of them. The sample carries 60,000 to 70,000 clones, 70% to 85% recorded once. Sequenced input: peripheral blood. The receptors here all came from a human donor in a cohort sampled during active COVID-19. Both conserved end residues are part of each CDR3. A D gene is named only where the DNA matches it firmly. Clone size is shown for a subset of rows, as once, few, many or a class of expanded clone.

j_call v_call d_call clone_size cdr3_aa cdr3_nt
TRBJ2-7 TRBV7-2 TRBD1 - CASSQGAGTERYEQYF TGTGCCAGCAGCCAAGGGGCCGGGACAGAGCGCTACGAGCAGTACTTC
TRBJ1-1 TRBV5-1 TRBD1 - CASRTGIWNTEAFF TGCGCCAGCAGGACAGGGATTTGGAACACTGAAGCTTTCTTT
TRBJ2-5 TRBV7-9 - - CASSLGGYQETQYF TGTGCCAGCAGCTTAGGCGGGTACCAAGAGACCCAGTACTTC
TRBJ1-1 TRBV19 TRBD1 once CASSIRFGTANTEAFF TGTGCCAGTAGTATACGCTTCGGGACAGCGAACACTGAAGCTTTCTTT
TRBJ2-2 TRBV6-4 - once CATKEGPNTGELFF TGTGCCACCAAGGAGGGTCCGAACACCGGGGAGCTGTTTTTT
TRBJ1-1 TRBV5-5 - few CASTRGAEAFF TGTGCCAGCACGCGGGGGGCTGAAGCTTTCTTT
TRBJ1-6 TRBV30 - few CAWNYKSGGSPLHF TGTGCCTGGAATTATAAATCGGGAGGTTCACCCCTCCACTTT
TRBJ1-2 TRBV18 TRBD1 - CASSPSKTGSEGYTF TGTGCCAGCTCACCCTCTAAGACAGGGTCAGAGGGCTACACCTTC
TRBJ1-3 TRBV5-5 - - CASSLDRSGNTIYF TGTGCCAGCAGCTTGGATCGCTCTGGAAACACCATATATTTT
TRBJ1-2 TRBV19 TRBD1 - CASSTDRARNYGYTF TGTGCCAGTAGCACCGACAGGGCGCGTAACTATGGCTACACCTTC
TRBJ2-7 TRBV18 TRBD1 - CASSAGQGAIYEQYF TGTGCCAGCTCGGCAGGACAGGGGGCTATCTACGAGCAGTACTTC
TRBJ1-5 TRBV28 TRBD1 - CASKAGQPNQPQHF TGTGCCAGCAAGGCGGGACAGCCAAATCAGCCCCAGCATTTT
TRBJ1-5 TRBV18 - - CASSRATDPAWPQHF TGTGCCAGCTCACGAGCGACAGACCCTGCATGGCCCCAGCATTTT
TRBJ2-7 TRBV7-2 TRBD1 - CASGDSYEQYF TGTGCCAGCGGGGACAGCTACGAGCAGTACTTC
TRBJ2-6 TRBV7-2 - - CASSLQGGSSGANVLTF TGTGCCAGCAGCTTACAGGGGGGAAGCTCTGGGGCCAACGTCCTGACTTTC
TRBJ1-4 TRBV11-2 - - CASKRQTAGWPGEKLFF TGTGCCAGCAAACGCCAAACCGCCGGCTGGCCAGGTGAAAAACTGTTTTTT
TRBJ2-5 TRBV10-3 TRBD1 - CAISTGGRETQYF TGTGCCATCAGTACAGGGGGTCGGGAGACCCAGTACTTC
TRBJ1-2 TRBV2 - - CASKKGLGPDGYTF TGTGCCAGCAAGAAGGGGTTAGGCCCGGATGGCTACACCTTC
TRBJ1-1 TRBV28 - - CASSPGFLGMNTEAFF TGTGCCAGCAGTCCGGGATTCTTGGGGATGAACACTGAAGCTTTCTTT
TRBJ1-5 TRBV6-5 TRBD1 - CASSSRQGGNQPQHF TGTGCCAGCAGTTCACGACAGGGAGGAAATCAGCCCCAGCATTTT
TRBJ2-7 TRBV19 TRBD2 once CASSNAGTTSSYEQYF TGTGCCAGTAGTAATGCCGGGACTACCTCCTCCTACGAGCAGTACTTC
TRBJ1-1 TRBV12-3/TRBV12-4 - - CASSLAGGLKAFF TGTGCCAGCAGTTTAGCGGGCGGACTTAAAGCTTTCTTT
TRBJ1-5 TRBV9 - - CASSGPGGGNQPQHF TGTGCCAGCAGCGGCCCCGGGGGGGGCAATCAGCCCCAGCATTTT
TRBJ1-2 TRBV30 - - CAWSTPWAGVYGYTF TGTGCCTGGAGTACGCCCTGGGCAGGGGTGTATGGCTACACCTTC
TRBJ1-6 TRBV5-6 - - CASSLSQGNWNSPLHF TGTGCCAGCAGCTTGTCGCAGGGTAATTGGAATTCACCCCTCCACTTT
TRBJ2-7 TRBV7-8 - - CASSLRIWAIF TGTGCCAGCAGCCTGCGAATTTGGGCTATTTTC
TRBJ1-1 TRBV13 TRBD1 - CASSFPDRGLNTEAFF TGTGCCAGCAGCTTCCCGGACAGGGGGCTGAACACTGAAGCTTTCTTT
TRBJ1-3 TRBV5-1 - - CASSPGSGKYF TGCGCCAGCAGCCCGGGAAGTGGCAAATATTTT
TRBJ2-3 TRBV6-2/TRBV6-3 TRBD2 - CASSYGLAGRDTQYF TGTGCCAGCAGTTACGGGCTAGCGGGGAGGGATACGCAGTATTTT